The next 9 T cell receptor beta chains were all read from a single sample in a study of blood T cell repertoires in COVID-19 (TCRdb year 2020). Receptors were amplified or captured by the immunoSEQ multiplex PCR assay. Here the immuneACCESS table is served through TCRdb, limited to in-frame sequences with V and J called. Missing clones are a known gap in these copies; in checked studies unresolved V genes cover under half, and the rest lacks a known reason. The sample includes about half a million clones, with 75% to 90% observed a single time. The ten largest clones represent 8% to 9.5% of the sample. Sequencing was done on a sample of PBMCs or T cells enriched from blood (not recorded which). These receptors originate from a woman aged 55-69 years who had recovered from COVID-19.

V gene TRBV30 combines with J gene TRBJ1-6, with TRBD1 matching 10 bases. The CDR3 is made up of 14 amino acids. Per germline, CDR1 GTSNPN and CDR2 SVGIG (reference sequence). V was clipped by 3 bases and J by 8 bases; unmatched bases: 4. The CDR3 DNA is TGTGCCTGGAGCACCGGGACAGGGGATTCACCCCTCCACTTT. It codes for CAWSTGTGDSPLHF.

The V call is TRBV6-5, the J call TRBJ1-2; 7 bases align to TRBD1. The CDR3 has 15 residues. Germline CDR1 MNHEY, CDR2 SVGAGI. Germline trimming cut 2 bases from V and 4 bases from J; bases unmatched to any gene: 7. CDR3 bases: TGTGCCAGCAGTTACAGCTCGGGGACAGTCTATGGCTACACCTTC. Protein sequence: CASSYSSGTVYGYTF.

CDR3 in amino acids: CASSRQAGANTGELFF. The CDR3 DNA sequence: TGTGCCAGCAGCCGACAAGCGGGGGCGAACACCGGGGAGCTGTTTTTT. This chain connects TRBV3-1 (or the pseudogene TRBV3-2) to TRBJ2-2; TRBD2 agrees at 8 bases. Germline V gene sequence: CDR1 LGHDT, CDR2 YNNKEL (reference sequence). This CDR3 is 16 amino acids long. V lost 4 bases, J lost 0 bases, and 4 bases stayed unmatched.

The sample holds a few counts of this clone. V gene TRBV5-4 combines with J gene TRBJ2-2; TRBD1 is a possible D gene (5 bases). CDR3 length equals 13 residues. Germline V gene sequence: CDR1 SGHNT, CDR2 YYREEE (reference sequence). Trimming removed 4 bases from V and 5 bases from J, with 9 bases in between. The CDR3 DNA reads as TGTGCCAGCAGCCCACAGGCTACCGGGGAGCTGTTTTTT. Translated: CASSPQATGELFF. Using reference TRBV5-4 and TRBJ2-2 for the parts outside the CDR3, the full variable domain is ETGVTQSPTHLIKTRGQQVTLRCSSQSGHNTVSWYQQALGQGPQFIFQYYREEENGRGNFPPRFSGLQFPNYSSELNVNALELDDSALYLCASSPQATGELFFGEGSRLTVL.

This chain connects TRBV2 to TRBJ1-1; 8 nucleotides line up with TRBD1. Looked up from germline, CDR1 is SNHLY and CDR2 is FYNNEI. The CDR3 is 14 residues long. After removal of 4 bases from V and 1 base from J, the junction contained 2 bases not matched to a gene. CDR3 in amino acids: CASSAQGANTEAFF. The CDR3 bases are TGTGCCAGCAGTGCCCAGGGGGCGAACACTGAAGCTTTCTTT. Using reference TRBV2 and TRBJ1-1 for the parts outside the CDR3, the full variable domain is EPEVTQTPSHQVTQMGQEVILRCVPISNHLYFYWYRQILGQKVEFLVSFYNNEISEKSEIFDDQFSVERPDGSNFTLKIRSTKLEDSAMYFCASSAQGANTEAFFGQGTRLTVV.

The genes are TRBV9 and TRBJ2-6, with no clear D. The CDR3 is 17 residues long. CDR1 is SGDLS and CDR2 is YYNGEE in the germline V gene. The V end lost 1 base, the J end lost 0 bases, and 11 bases lay between the germline ends. As DNA, the CDR3 is TGTGCCAGCAGCGTAAAAGAAAATAGCTCTGGGGCCAACGTCCTGACTTTC. This translates into CASSVKENSSGANVLTF.

The CDR3 loop reads CATSDPRRGYTEAFF. The CDR3 DNA follows: TGTGCCACCAGTGACCCTAGGAGAGGCTACACTGAAGCTTTCTTT. V is TRBV24-1 and J is TRBJ1-1; D is uncertain. V was cut by 4 bases and J by 3 bases, with 14 bases left in between. CDR3 length: 15 amino acids. The germline gives CDR1 KGHDR, CDR2 SFDVKD.

J is TRBJ2-1 and V is TRBV19; 7 bases map to TRBD1. The CDR3 contains 15 residues. Trimming at V came to 5 bases and at J to 4 bases, leaving 8 bases not matched to a gene. Germline V gene sequence: CDR1 LNHDA, CDR2 SQIVND (reference sequence). The CDR3 nucleotides are TGTGCCAGTAGTCTCGGTACAGGGGAGTACAATGAGCAGTTCTTC. Protein sequence: CASSLGTGEYNEQFF.

This chain connects TRBV12-3 or TRBV12-4 to TRBJ2-2, with D hard to call. The CDR3 consists of 12 residues. V was pared by 6 bases and J by 6 bases, with 8 bases between. The CDR3 DNA reads TGTGCCAGCAGGCTAGAGGCCGGGGAGCTGTTTTTT. This codes for CASRLEAGELFF.